This T cell receptor beta chain was sequenced in a study of shared clonotypes between healthy human individuals. Healthy HIV-negative adults without recent acute infections or vaccinations served as donors. By share, this clone ranks as medium-sized. Other DNA sequences from this sample encode an identical CDR3 as well. DNA input for the unsorted PBMC replicate PCRs was about 0.3 ug, about 32,000 T cell genomes. Repertoires were generated with immunoSEQ multiplex PCR, while TCRdb's copy carries only in-frame clones and drops some. The data show about 460,000 clones, 60% to 80% seen once. Germline V lookup: CDR1 GTSNPN, CDR2 SVGIG (reference sequence). This CDR3 region has 13 residues. Losses at the gene ends were 1 base for V and 8 bases for J; bases not matched to a gene: 6.

The chain couples TRBV30 to TRBJ1-2; TRBD1 agrees at 8 bases. The source material was PBMCs. This clonotype was sampled from a woman aged 35 to 49 in good health. Some clones in this sample may be carry-over from other donors' samples. CDR3 in DNA: TGTGCCTGGAGTGCGGACAGGGTAAAAGGCTACACCTTC. This sequence encodes CAWSADRVKGYTF.